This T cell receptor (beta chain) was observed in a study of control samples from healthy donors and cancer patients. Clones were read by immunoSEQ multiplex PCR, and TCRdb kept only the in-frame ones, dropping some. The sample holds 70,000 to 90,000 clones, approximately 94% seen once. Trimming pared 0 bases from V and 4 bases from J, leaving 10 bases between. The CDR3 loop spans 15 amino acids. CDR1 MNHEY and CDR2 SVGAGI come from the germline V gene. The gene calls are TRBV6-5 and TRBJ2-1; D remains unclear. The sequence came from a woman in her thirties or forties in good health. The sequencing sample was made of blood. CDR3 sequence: CASSYSSRRYNEQFF. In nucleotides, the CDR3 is TGTGCCAGCAGTTACTCGTCTAGACGATACAATGAGCAGTTCTTC.